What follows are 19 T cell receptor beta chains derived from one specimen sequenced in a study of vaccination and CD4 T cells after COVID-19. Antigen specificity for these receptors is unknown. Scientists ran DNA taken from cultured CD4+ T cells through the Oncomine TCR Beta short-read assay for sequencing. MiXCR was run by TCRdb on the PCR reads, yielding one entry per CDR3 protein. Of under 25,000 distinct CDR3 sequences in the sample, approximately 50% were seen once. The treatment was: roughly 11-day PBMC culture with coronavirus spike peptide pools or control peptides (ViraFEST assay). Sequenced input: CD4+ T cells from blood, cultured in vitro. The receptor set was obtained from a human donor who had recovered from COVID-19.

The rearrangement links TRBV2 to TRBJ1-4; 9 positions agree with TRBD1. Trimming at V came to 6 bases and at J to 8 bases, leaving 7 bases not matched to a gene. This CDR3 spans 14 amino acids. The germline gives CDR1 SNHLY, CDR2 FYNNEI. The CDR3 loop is CASSGPDRGEKLFF. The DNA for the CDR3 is TGTGCCAGCAGCGGACCGGACAGGGGAGAAAAACTGTTTTTT.

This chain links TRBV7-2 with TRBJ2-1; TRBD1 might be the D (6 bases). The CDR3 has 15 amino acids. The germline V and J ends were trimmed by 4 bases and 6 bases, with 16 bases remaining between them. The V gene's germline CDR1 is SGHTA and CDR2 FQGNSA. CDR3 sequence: CASSSRNYRVNEQFF. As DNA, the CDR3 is TGTGCCAGCAGCTCCCGAAACTACAGGGTCAATGAGCAGTTCTTC.

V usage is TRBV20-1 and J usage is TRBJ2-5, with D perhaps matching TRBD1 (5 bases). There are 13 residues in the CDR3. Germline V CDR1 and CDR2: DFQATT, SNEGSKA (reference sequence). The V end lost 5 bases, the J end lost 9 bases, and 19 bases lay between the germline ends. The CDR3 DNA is TGCAGTGCTGAGCTCAGGGTGGGCCGGGCCCAGTACTTC. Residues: CSAELRVGRAQYF.

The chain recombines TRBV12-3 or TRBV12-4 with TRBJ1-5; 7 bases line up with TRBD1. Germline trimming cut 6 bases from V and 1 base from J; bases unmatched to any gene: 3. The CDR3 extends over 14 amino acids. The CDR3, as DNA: TGTGCCAGCAGCATGACAGGGAGCAATCAGCCCCAGCATTTT. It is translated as CASSMTGSNQPQHF.

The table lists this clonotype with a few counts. The CDR3 DNA follows: TGTGCCAGCAGTTTGGGGACAGGAGCCTACGAGCAGTACTTC. Translated: CASSLGTGAYEQYF. The chain employs TRBV27 and TRBJ2-7; 8 bases fit TRBD1. This CDR3 region has 14 residues. Germline trimming cut 3 bases from V and 2 bases from J; bases unmatched to any gene: 3. CDR1 MNHEY and CDR2 SMNVEV come from the germline V gene (reference sequence).

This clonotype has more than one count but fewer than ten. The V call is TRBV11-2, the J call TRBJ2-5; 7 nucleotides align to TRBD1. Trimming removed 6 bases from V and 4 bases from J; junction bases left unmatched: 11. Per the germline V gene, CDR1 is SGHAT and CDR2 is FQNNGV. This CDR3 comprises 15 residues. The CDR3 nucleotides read TGTGCCAGCAGAACCGACAGGGTCCCACCAGAGACCCAGTACTTC. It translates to CASRTDRVPPETQYF.

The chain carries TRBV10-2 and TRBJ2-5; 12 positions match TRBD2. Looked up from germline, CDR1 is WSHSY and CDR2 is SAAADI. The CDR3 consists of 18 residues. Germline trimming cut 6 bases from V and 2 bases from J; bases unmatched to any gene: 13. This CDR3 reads CASRTGTSGSFRQETQYF. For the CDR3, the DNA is TGCGCCAGCAGGACCGGGACTAGCGGGTCCTTCCGGCAAGAGACCCAGTACTTC.

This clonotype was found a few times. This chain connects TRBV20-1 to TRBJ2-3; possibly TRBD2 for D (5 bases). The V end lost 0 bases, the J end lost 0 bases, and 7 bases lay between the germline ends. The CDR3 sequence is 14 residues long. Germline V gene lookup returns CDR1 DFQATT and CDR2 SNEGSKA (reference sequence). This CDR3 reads CSARDSGSTDTQYF. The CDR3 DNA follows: TGCAGTGCTAGAGACAGCGGTAGCACAGATACGCAGTATTTT.

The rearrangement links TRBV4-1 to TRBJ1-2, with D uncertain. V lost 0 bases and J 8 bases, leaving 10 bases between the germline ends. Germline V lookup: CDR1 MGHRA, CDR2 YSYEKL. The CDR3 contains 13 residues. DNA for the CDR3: TGCGCCAGCAGCCAAGAATGGCAGGCCGGCTACACCTTC. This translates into CASSQEWQAGYTF.

The CDR3 protein is CASSGQGHGYTF. Here the CDR3 DNA reads TGTGCCAGCAGTGGGCAGGGCCATGGCTACACCTTC. This chain joins TRBV6-2 or TRBV6-3 and TRBJ1-2, with D possibly matching TRBD1 (5 bases). Looked up from germline, CDR1 is MNHEY and CDR2 is SVGEGT. The germline V and J ends were trimmed by 5 bases and 6 bases, with 10 bases remaining between them. This CDR3 has 12 amino acids.

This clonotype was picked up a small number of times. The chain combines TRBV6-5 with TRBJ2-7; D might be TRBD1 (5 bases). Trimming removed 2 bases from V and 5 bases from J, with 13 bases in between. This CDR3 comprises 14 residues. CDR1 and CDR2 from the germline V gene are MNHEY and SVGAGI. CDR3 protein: CASSYGQGEDEQYF. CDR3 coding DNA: TGTGCCAGCAGTTACGGCCAGGGTGAGGACGAGCAGTACTTC.

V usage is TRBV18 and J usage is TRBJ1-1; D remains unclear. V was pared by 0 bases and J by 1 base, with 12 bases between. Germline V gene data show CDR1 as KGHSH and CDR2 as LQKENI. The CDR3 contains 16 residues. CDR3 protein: CASSPPSMIGNTEAFF. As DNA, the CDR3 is TGTGCCAGCTCACCACCTAGTATGATTGGGAACACTGAAGCTTTCTTT. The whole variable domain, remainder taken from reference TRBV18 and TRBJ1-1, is NAGVMQNPRHLVRRRGQEARLRCSPMKGHSHVYWYRQLPEEGLKFMVYLQKENIIDESGMPKERFSAEFPKEGPSILRIQQVVRGDSAAYFCASSPPSMIGNTEAFFGQGTRLTVV.

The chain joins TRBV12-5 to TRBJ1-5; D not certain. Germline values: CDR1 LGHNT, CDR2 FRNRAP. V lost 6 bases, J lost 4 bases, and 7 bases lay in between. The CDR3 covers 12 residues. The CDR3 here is CASGTLNQPQHF. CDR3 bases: TGTGCTAGTGGCACACTGAATCAGCCCCAGCATTTT.

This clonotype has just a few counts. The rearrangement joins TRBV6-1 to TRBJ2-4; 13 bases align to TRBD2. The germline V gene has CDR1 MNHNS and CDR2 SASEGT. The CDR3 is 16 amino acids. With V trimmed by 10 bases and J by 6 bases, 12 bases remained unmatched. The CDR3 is CATSLGGLAGVNIQYF. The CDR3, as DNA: TGTGCCACCTCCCTAGGCGGACTAGCGGGAGTAAACATTCAGTACTTC.

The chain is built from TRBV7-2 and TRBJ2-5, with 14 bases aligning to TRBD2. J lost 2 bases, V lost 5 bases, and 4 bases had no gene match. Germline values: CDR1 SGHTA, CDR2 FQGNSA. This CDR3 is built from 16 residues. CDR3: CASSLGLAGGQETQYF. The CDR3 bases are TGTGCCAGCAGCCTCGGACTAGCGGGGGGTCAAGAGACCCAGTACTTC.

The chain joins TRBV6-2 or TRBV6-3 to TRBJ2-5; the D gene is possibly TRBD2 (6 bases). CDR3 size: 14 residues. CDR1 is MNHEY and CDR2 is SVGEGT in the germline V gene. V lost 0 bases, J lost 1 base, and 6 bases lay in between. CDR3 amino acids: CASSYSGGQETQYF. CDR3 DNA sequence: TGTGCCAGCAGTTACTCCGGGGGCCAAGAGACCCAGTACTTC.

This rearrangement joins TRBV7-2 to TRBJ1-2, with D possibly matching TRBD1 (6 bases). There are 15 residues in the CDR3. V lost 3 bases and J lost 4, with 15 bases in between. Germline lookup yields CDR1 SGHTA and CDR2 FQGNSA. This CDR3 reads CASSLGSGGAYGYTF. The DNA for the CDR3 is TGTGCCAGCAGCTTGGGCAGTGGGGGGGCCTATGGCTACACCTTC.

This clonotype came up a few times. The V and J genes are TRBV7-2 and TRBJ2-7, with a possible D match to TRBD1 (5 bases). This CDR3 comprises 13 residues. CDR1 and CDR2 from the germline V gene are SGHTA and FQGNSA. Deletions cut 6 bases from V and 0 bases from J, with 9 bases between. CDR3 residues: CASSSQGSYEQYF. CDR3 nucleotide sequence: TGTGCCAGCAGTTCCCAGGGCTCCTACGAGCAGTACTTC. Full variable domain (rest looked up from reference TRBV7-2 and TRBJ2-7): GAGVSQSPSNKVTEKGKDVELRCDPISGHTALYWYRQSLGQGLEFLIYFQGNSAPDKSGLPSDRFSAERTGGSVSTLTIQRTQQEDSAVYLCASSSQGSYEQYFGPGTRLTVT.

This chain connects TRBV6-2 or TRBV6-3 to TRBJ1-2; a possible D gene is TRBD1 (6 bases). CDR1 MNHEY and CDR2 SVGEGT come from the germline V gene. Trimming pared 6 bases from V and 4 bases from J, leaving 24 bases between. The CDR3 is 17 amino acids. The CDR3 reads CASSSGIGQPSPYGYTF. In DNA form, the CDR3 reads TGTGCCAGCAGCTCGGGAATAGGACAGCCTTCCCCCTATGGCTACACCTTC.